A selection of T cell receptor beta chains follows, all from one sample in a study of blood T cell repertoires in COVID-19. Libraries were prepared by immunoSEQ multiplex PCR; TCRdb keeps only in-frame clonotypes and omits some of them. This table has 190,000 or so clones, roughly 80% appearing once. Sequencing used PBMCs or T cells enriched from blood (not recorded which). The receptors come from a man in his forties or fifties who had recovered from COVID-19. Both conserved end residues are part of each CDR3. Each record gives: V gene, J gene, clone size, D gene, CDR3 protein, CDR3 DNA. The D gene is left open where the match is weak. A clone size is listed for some rows: how often the clone was seen (once, few, many), or a class if it is expanded.

>TRBV30|TRBJ2-3|-|TRBD2
CAWTVKATSGRGTQYF
TGTGCCTGGACGGTAAAGGCTACTAGCGGCCGGGGTACGCAGTATTTT
>TRBV4-3|TRBJ2-3|-|TRBD2
CASSPQIGLAGGLTDTQYF
TGCGCCAGCAGCCCGCAAATCGGTCTAGCGGGAGGCTTGACAGATACGCAGTATTTT
>TRBV14|TRBJ2-3|once|-
CASSQQFLSTDTQYF
TGTGCCAGCAGCCAACAGTTCCTTTCCACAGATACGCAGTATTTT
>TRBV7-9|TRBJ1-1|-|TRBD1
CASSVRDRGDTEAFF
TGTGCCAGCAGCGTCCGGGACAGGGGGGACACTGAAGCTTTCTTT
>TRBV28|TRBJ2-1|-|TRBD2
CASRGLPSGTYNEQFF
TGTGCCAGCAGAGGTCTCCCTAGCGGAACCTACAATGAGCAGTTCTTC
>TRBV6-5|TRBJ1-5|-|TRBD1
CASSLQGARGQPQHF
TGTGCCAGCAGCTTACAGGGGGCCAGGGGTCAGCCCCAGCATTTT
>TRBV28|TRBJ1-4|few|-
CASSSPASSSEKLFF
TGTGCCAGCAGTTCCCCCGCTAGCAGCTCAGAAAAACTGTTTTTT
>TRBV28|TRBJ1-5|-|-
CASSRLPSTGSAQHF
TGTGCCAGCTCTAGGCTCCCCTCCACAGGGAGTGCCCAGCATTTT
>TRBV18|TRBJ2-5|-|-
CASSRLGPQETQYF
TGTGCCAGCTCACGGTTGGGGCCGCAAGAGACCCAGTACTTC
>TRBV11-2|TRBJ2-2|-|TRBD2
CASSLTRAGGYTGELFF
TGTGCCAGCAGCCTTACTAGGGCGGGAGGATACACCGGGGAGCTGTTTTTT
>TRBV27|TRBJ1-2|-|TRBD1
CASRKLTGKGYTF
TGTGCCAGCAGAAAACTGACAGGGAAAGGCTACACCTTC
>TRBV7-6|TRBJ2-1|-|-
CASSPRNAAYNEQFF
TGTGCCAGCAGCCCGAGGAACGCCGCCTACAATGAGCAGTTCTTC
>TRBV19|TRBJ2-1|-|-
CASSGRRILNEQFF
TGTGCCAGTAGTGGGCGACGGATCCTCAATGAGCAGTTCTTC
>TRBV5-5|TRBJ1-6|-|-
CASRGVTFRGSPLHF
TGTGCCAGCAGGGGGGTGACGTTCAGGGGTTCACCCCTCCACTTT
>TRBV7-2|TRBJ1-5|many|-
CASSLGGLSNQPQHF
TGTGCCAGCAGCTTAGGAGGGTTAAGCAATCAGCCCCAGCATTTT
>TRBV7-2|TRBJ1-1|-|TRBD1
CASSLGGQGGSTEAFF
TGTGCCAGCAGCTTAGGGGGACAGGGGGGAAGCACTGAAGCTTTCTTT
>TRBV5-4|TRBJ2-5|-|TRBD2
CASSPGLAVGETQYF
TGTGCCAGCAGCCCGGGACTAGCGGTGGGAGAGACCCAGTACTTC
>TRBV12-3/TRBV12-4|TRBJ1-2|-|TRBD1
CASSQSGGYGYTF
TGTGCCAGCAGCCAATCAGGGGGCTATGGCTACACCTTC
>TRBV19|TRBJ2-1|once|TRBD2
CASSISLAGNEQFF
TGTGCCAGTAGTATATCTCTAGCGGGAAATGAGCAGTTCTTC
>TRBV9|TRBJ2-3|-|TRBD2
CASSVVGLAGGQDTQYF
TGTGCCAGCAGCGTAGTTGGACTAGCGGGCGGTCAAGATACGCAGTATTTT
>TRBV10-3|TRBJ2-1|-|TRBD2
CATGRTSGSNDEQFF
TGTGCCACCGGAAGGACTAGCGGGAGTAACGATGAGCAGTTCTTC
>TRBV9|TRBJ1-5|-|-
CASSGGSQRQPQHF
TGTGCCAGCAGCGGCGGCAGCCAGAGGCAGCCCCAGCATTTT
>TRBV10-3|TRBJ2-7|once|TRBD2
CAISGTASGRAYEQYF
TGTGCCATCAGTGGAACGGCTAGCGGGAGGGCGTACGAGCAGTACTTC
>TRBV7-2|TRBJ2-1|-|-
CASSSSLHNEQFF
TGTGCCAGCAGCTCTTCTCTACACAATGAGCAGTTCTTC
>TRBV10-3|TRBJ2-7|-|TRBD2
CAISVTSGRSRQYF
TGTGCCATCAGTGTTACTAGCGGGAGGAGTCGGCAGTACTTC
>TRBV19|TRBJ1-1|-|-
CASSLAPGQFEAFF
TGTGCCAGTAGTCTCGCTCCTGGACAGTTTGAAGCTTTCTTT
>TRBV5-1|TRBJ2-1|-|-
CASSPGGLDRSLFF
TGCGCCAGCAGCCCCGGGGGGCTAGACAGATCTTTGTTCTTC
>TRBV19|TRBJ1-4|-|-
CASSLIEGANEKLFF
TGTGCCAGTAGCTTAATCGAGGGGGCTAATGAAAAACTGTTTTTT